A single sample is the source of the 30 T cell receptor beta chains below, sequenced in a study of lymphopenia after photon versus proton radiotherapy. Only in-frame clones appear in the TCRdb table, and some are missing; sequencing was by immunoSEQ multiplex PCR. The sample shows some 30,000 clones, 85% to 90% of them seen only once. The sample was peripheral blood, taken from a patient treated with photon-based radiotherapy. These receptors were taken from a woman in her 50s with pancreatic cancer.

The chain carries TRBV7-2 and TRBJ2-3; TRBD1 might be the D (6 bases). CDR1 and CDR2 from the germline V gene are SGHTA and FQGNSA. Trimming cost V 1 base and J 2 bases, with 22 bases left between them. CDR3 length: 19 amino acids. CDR3 region: CASSLVGGFTRRDTDTQYF. The CDR3, as DNA: TGTGCCAGCAGCTTAGTAGGGGGTTTCACCCGCAGGGACACAGATACGCAGTATTTT. Using reference TRBV7-2 and TRBJ2-3 for the parts outside the CDR3, the full variable domain is GAGVSQSPSNKVTEKGKDVELRCDPISGHTALYWYRQSLGQGLEFLIYFQGNSAPDKSGLPSDRFSAERTGGSVSTLTIQRTQQEDSAVYLCASSLVGGFTRRDTDTQYFGPGTRLTVL.

The genes are TRBV19 and TRBJ2-1; 10 bases map to TRBD2. This CDR3 is built from 15 residues. Germline V gene data show CDR1 as LNHDA and CDR2 as SQIVND (reference sequence). V dropped 5 bases and J dropped 5; count of bases not matched to a gene: 6. The CDR3 DNA reads TGTGCCAGTAGTGCTTGGCTAGCGGGGGACAATGAGCAGTTCTTC. Translation: CASSAWLAGDNEQFF.

The CDR3 DNA sequence: TGTGCCAGCAGCAAAGCGCCCCCTAGCGGGAGGCCTAGCACAGATACGCAGTATTTT. Translated: CASSKAPPSGRPSTDTQYF. The chain couples TRBV21-1 to TRBJ2-3; TRBD2 is the table's D call, not checked against the DNA. TRBV21-1 constitutes a pseudogene. The CDR3 runs 19 residues.

The chain couples TRBV19 to TRBJ1-1; 8 bases are shared with TRBD1. CDR1 is LNHDA and CDR2 is SQIVND in the germline V gene (reference sequence). V trimming: 4 bases; J trimming: 7 bases; junction bases outside the gene matches: 11. The CDR3 length is 15 residues. The CDR3 nucleotides are TGTGCCAGTAGTACGGACAGGGAATACAATCGTGAAGCTTTCTTT. Its translation: CASSTDREYNREAFF.

The rearrangement links TRBV7-6 to TRBJ2-7, with 8 bases identical to TRBD2. Germline CDR1 SGHVS, CDR2 FNYEAQ. This CDR3 contains 14 residues. V lost 1 base to trimming and J lost 5 bases; unmatched junction nucleotides: 4. CDR3 coding DNA: TGTGCCAGCAGCTTAGAAAGCGGGAGAGACGAGCAGTACTTC. Its translation: CASSLESGRDEQYF.

This clone was seen a handful of times. CDR3 sequence (DNA): TGTGCCAGCAGCTCCCCGGGGACAGGGGTGTTTTTT. Protein sequence: CASSSPGTGVFF. The chain couples TRBV5-6 to TRBJ2-2, with 10 bases matching TRBD1. V lost 3 bases to trimming and J lost 15 bases; unmatched junction nucleotides: 5. CDR3 length: 12 amino acids. CDR1 and CDR2 (germline): SGHDT, YYEEEE. Full variable domain (outside the CDR3, taken from reference TRBV5-6 and TRBJ2-2): DAGVTQSPTHLIKTRGQQVTLRCSPKSGHDTVSWYQQALGQGPQFIFQYYEEEERQRGNFPDRFSGHQFPNYSSELNVNALLLGDSALYLCASSSPGTGVFFGEGSRLTVL.

V usage is TRBV5-1 and J usage is TRBJ2-1, with D perhaps TRBD1 (8 bases). The V and J ends lost 6 bases and 2 bases respectively, with 24 bases between them. This CDR3 contains 18 residues. The germline gives CDR1 SGHRS, CDR2 YFSETQ. In DNA form, the CDR3 reads TGCGCCAGCAACGACAGGGGCGCCGAGCGGGGAGCCTACAATGAGCAGTTCTTC. It codes for CASNDRGAERGAYNEQFF.

The genes are TRBV29-1 and TRBJ1-5; 8 positions agree with TRBD1. V was pared by 5 bases and J by 6 bases, with 6 bases of the junction left unmatched. The CDR3 totals 13 residues. The germline CDR1 and CDR2 sequences are SQVTM and ANQGSEA. Written as DNA, the CDR3 is TGCAGCGTTACCTCAGGGGGCGGTCAGCCCCAGCATTTT. Protein: CSVTSGGGQPQHF.

This chain uses TRBV19 with TRBJ2-1, with 7 bases identical to TRBD2. Germline V gene sequence: CDR1 LNHDA, CDR2 SQIVND (reference sequence). The CDR3 totals 13 residues. V dropped 0 bases and J dropped 8; count of bases not matched to a gene: 1. CDR3 sequence: CASSIEGGDEQFF. Written as DNA, the CDR3 is TGTGCCAGTAGTATAGAGGGGGGGGATGAGCAGTTCTTC.

The chain has TRBV7-9 and TRBJ2-7; D not resolved. CDR1 and CDR2 (germline): SEHNR, FQNEAQ (reference sequence). CDR3 length: 13 residues. The V end was cut by 3 bases, the J end by 3 bases, with 9 bases between. The CDR3 here is CASSLNSIYEQYF. CDR3 DNA: TGTGCCAGCAGCTTGAACTCTATCTACGAGCAGTACTTC.

This chain uses TRBV5-1 with TRBJ2-2; the D gene is possibly TRBD2 (6 bases). Trimming stripped 7 bases from V and 6 bases from J, with 16 bases between. CDR1 and CDR2 (germline): SGHRS, YFSETQ. The CDR3 sequence is 14 residues long. The CDR3 DNA follows: TGCGCCAGCCTTCCAACCGGGGGATCCGGGGAGCTGTTTTTT. Translation gives CASLPTGGSGELFF. Complete variable domain (other parts from reference TRBV5-1 and TRBJ2-2): KAGVTQTPRYLIKTRGQQVTLSCSPISGHRSVSWYQQTPGQGLQFLFEYFSETQRNKGNFPGRFSGRQFSNSRSEMNVSTLELGDSALYLCASLPTGGSGELFFGEGSRLTVL.

This clone was observed a single time. The V call is TRBV7-9, the J call TRBJ1-5; no firm D call. This CDR3 contains 15 residues. Per the germline V gene, CDR1 is SEHNR and CDR2 is FQNEAQ (reference sequence). Trimming took off 0 bases at V and 0 bases at J, with 6 bases between the two ends. CDR3 loop: CASSLAGDSNQPQHF. CDR3 sequence (DNA): TGTGCCAGCAGCTTAGCCGGGGATAGCAATCAGCCCCAGCATTTT.

The chain uses TRBV18 and TRBJ2-1, with 12 nucleotides matching TRBD1. The CDR3 is made up of 15 amino acids. Trimming took 3 bases from V and 7 from J; bases not matched to a gene: 4. Germline-derived CDR1 and CDR2 are KGHSH and LQKENI. CDR3 protein: CASSPGQGAGNEQFF. In nucleotides, the CDR3 is TGTGCCAGCTCACCGGGACAGGGGGCAGGTAATGAGCAGTTCTTC.

The chain employs TRBV6-5 and TRBJ1-1, with 7 bases matching TRBD1. Germline V CDR1 and CDR2: MNHEY, SVGAGI. Trimming took 0 bases from V and 1 from J; bases not matched to a gene: 2. The CDR3 has 15 residues. The DNA of the CDR3 is TGTGCCAGCAGTTACTCGGGGGACAGGAACACTGAAGCTTTCTTT. This gives the protein CASSYSGDRNTEAFF.

V is TRBV7-6 and J is TRBJ2-3; D is ambiguous. Trimming left V 5 bases short and J 3 bases short, with 6 bases between. Germline CDR1 and CDR2: SGHVS and FNYEAQ. This CDR3 contains 12 residues. DNA for the CDR3: TGTGCCAGCAGCCTCGGAACAGATACGCAGTATTTT. Protein product: CASSLGTDTQYF.

The rearrangement joins TRBV11-2 to TRBJ1-4; D unresolved. The CDR3 runs to 14 residues. Trimming pared 1 base from V and 8 bases from J, leaving 11 bases between. The germline V gene has CDR1 SGHAT and CDR2 FQNNGV. The CDR3 nucleotides read TGTGCCAGCAGCTTAGCTGCAGGATTCGAAAAACTGTTTTTT. It codes for CASSLAAGFEKLFF.

This rearrangement joins TRBV7-2 to TRBJ1-5, with 7 bases identical to TRBD1. The CDR3 covers 15 residues. The germline V gene encodes CDR1 SGHTA and CDR2 FQGNSA. V lost 4 bases, J lost 0 bases, and 3 bases stayed unmatched. The CDR3: CASSSTGSSNQPQHF. The DNA of the CDR3 is TGTGCCAGCAGCTCGACAGGGTCTAGCAATCAGCCCCAGCATTTT.

The chain joins TRBV19 to TRBJ1-1; D gene ambiguous. Trimming pared 4 bases from V and 3 bases from J, leaving 0 bases between. The CDR3 sequence is 10 residues long. CDR1 LNHDA and CDR2 SQIVND come from the germline V gene (reference sequence). The CDR3 spells CASSNTEAFF. CDR3 nucleotides: TGTGCCAGTAGTAACACTGAAGCTTTCTTT. The variable domain in full, completed from reference TRBV19 and TRBJ1-1, reads DGGITQSPKYLFRKEGQNVTLSCEQNLNHDAMYWYRQDPGQGLRLIYYSQIVNDFQKGDIAEGYSVSREKKESFPLTVTSAQKNPTAFYLCASSNTEAFFGQGTRLTVV.

The rearrangement uses TRBV6-1 and TRBJ1-1; 7 bases match TRBD1. The CDR3 runs to 14 residues. The germline CDR1 and CDR2 sequences are MNHNS and SASEGT. After removal of 0 bases from V and 7 bases from J, the junction contained 5 bases not matched to a gene. In DNA, the CDR3 is TGTGCCAGCAGTGAAGCAGGGACAGTTTTTGAAGCTTTCTTT. Its translation is CASSEAGTVFEAFF.

This rearrangement joins TRBV30 to TRBJ1-4, with D possibly being TRBD1 (6 bases). Looked up from germline, CDR1 is GTSNPN and CDR2 is SVGIG (reference sequence). V lost 0 bases to trimming and J lost 0 bases, with 14 bases between them. The CDR3 loop spans 17 amino acids. In nucleotides, the CDR3 is TGTGCCTGGAGTGTAGGGACATCGAGCACAACTAATGAAAAACTGTTTTTT. Encoded protein: CAWSVGTSSTTNEKLFF.

The chain is built from TRBV7-8 and TRBJ2-3, with D maybe TRBD2 (6 bases). The CDR3 covers 15 residues. Trimming took 6 bases from V and 3 from J, leaving 16 bases between them. Germline V CDR1 and CDR2: SGHVS, FQNEAQ. Here the CDR3 DNA reads TGTGCCAGCAGTCCCGGGACTCCAGGAACAGATACGCAGTATTTT. Encoded protein: CASSPGTPGTDTQYF.

This sequence joins TRBV5-4 and TRBJ2-2, with TRBD2 identical over 9 bases. Germline V lookup: CDR1 SGHNT, CDR2 YYREEE (reference sequence). Trimming removed 5 bases from V and 3 bases from J; junction bases left unmatched: 8. The CDR3 spans 16 residues. In nucleotides, the CDR3 is TGTGCCAGCAGTCATGGCGGGAGGGCCGACACCGGGGAGCTGTTTTTT. Its protein product is CASSHGGRADTGELFF. Variable domain in full (rest from reference TRBV5-4 and TRBJ2-2): ETGVTQSPTHLIKTRGQQVTLRCSSQSGHNTVSWYQQALGQGPQFIFQYYREEENGRGNFPPRFSGLQFPNYSSELNVNALELDDSALYLCASSHGGRADTGELFFGEGSRLTVL.

The chain joins TRBV2 to TRBJ2-7; D assignment may be TRBD1 or TRBD2 (5 bases each). Trimming pared 3 bases from V and 0 bases from J, leaving 9 bases between. The CDR3 has 14 amino acids. CDR1 and CDR2 from the germline V gene are SNHLY and FYNNEI. The CDR3 protein is CASSEGTRSYEQYF. The CDR3 DNA follows: TGTGCCAGCAGTGAGGGGACCCGCTCCTACGAGCAGTACTTC.

This sequence joins TRBV4-1 and TRBJ2-5; 9 nucleotides match TRBD1. Germline V gives CDR1 MGHRA, CDR2 YSYEKL. CDR3 size: 15 residues. Losses at the gene ends were 1 base for V and 0 bases for J; bases not matched to a gene: 0. CDR3 sequence (DNA): TGCGCCAGCAGCCAAGGGGACAGGGACCAAGAGACCCAGTACTTC. It encodes CASSQGDRDQETQYF.

V is TRBV9 and J is TRBJ2-3, with 8 bases identical to TRBD1. Germline assignment: CDR1 SGDLS and CDR2 YYNGEE. This CDR3 comprises 13 residues. The V gene end was trimmed by 1 base and the J gene end by 10 bases; junction bases not matched to a gene: 5. In DNA, the CDR3 is TGTGCCAGCAGCGTACAGGACAGGGTCCCGCAGTATTTT. Encoded protein: CASSVQDRVPQYF.

The V and J genes are TRBV19 and TRBJ2-2; D is possibly TRBD1 or TRBD2 (5 bases each). The ends were cut back, 3 bases at V and 0 bases at J, with 8 bases in the middle. The germline CDR1 and CDR2 sequences are LNHDA and SQIVND (reference sequence). The CDR3 is 15 residues long. The CDR3 DNA follows: TGTGCCAGTAGTATTGGGGGTGCGAACACCGGGGAGCTGTTTTTT. Protein: CASSIGGANTGELFF.

This clone has a single count. The gene calls are TRBV6-6 and TRBJ1-1; perhaps TRBD1 as D (6 bases). The CDR3 runs 12 residues. Germline lookup yields CDR1 MNHNY and CDR2 SVGAGI (reference sequence). Trimming pared 7 bases from V and 10 bases from J, leaving 16 bases between. The CDR3 DNA sequence: TGTGCCAGCACCCAGGGGCGGGGGGTAGCTTTCTTT. Amino acids: CASTQGRGVAFF.

CDR3 region: CASRPGQSNEKLFF. In DNA, the CDR3 is TGTGCCAGCAGGCCGGGACAGTCTAATGAAAAACTGTTTTTT. J is TRBJ1-4 and V is TRBV2; TRBD1 aligns across 7 bases. Germline trimming cut 6 bases from V and 3 bases from J; bases unmatched to any gene: 4. Germline CDR1 is SNHLY and CDR2 is FYNNEI. The CDR3 is 14 residues long.

This chain uses TRBV5-6 with TRBJ2-1; TRBD2 matches 11 bases. Germline V gene data show CDR1 as SGHDT and CDR2 as YYEEEE. V gave up 4 bases and J gave up 8 bases; unmatched junction bases: 8. CDR3 length: 15 residues. CDR3 DNA: TGTGCCAGCAGCCCGTCTAGCGGGAGGAGCCATGAGCAGTTCTTC. Its protein product is CASSPSSGRSHEQFF.

CDR3 sequence (DNA): TGTGCCACCAGCAGAGAGCTAGCGATACCTCCGTTCTTC. Translating it yields CATSRELAIPPFF. The chain joins TRBV15 to TRBJ2-1, with D possibly being TRBD2 (6 bases). In germline, CDR1 is LNHNV, CDR2 YYDKDF (reference sequence). V was trimmed by 0 bases and J by 15 bases, leaving 15 bases between them. The CDR3 runs 13 residues.